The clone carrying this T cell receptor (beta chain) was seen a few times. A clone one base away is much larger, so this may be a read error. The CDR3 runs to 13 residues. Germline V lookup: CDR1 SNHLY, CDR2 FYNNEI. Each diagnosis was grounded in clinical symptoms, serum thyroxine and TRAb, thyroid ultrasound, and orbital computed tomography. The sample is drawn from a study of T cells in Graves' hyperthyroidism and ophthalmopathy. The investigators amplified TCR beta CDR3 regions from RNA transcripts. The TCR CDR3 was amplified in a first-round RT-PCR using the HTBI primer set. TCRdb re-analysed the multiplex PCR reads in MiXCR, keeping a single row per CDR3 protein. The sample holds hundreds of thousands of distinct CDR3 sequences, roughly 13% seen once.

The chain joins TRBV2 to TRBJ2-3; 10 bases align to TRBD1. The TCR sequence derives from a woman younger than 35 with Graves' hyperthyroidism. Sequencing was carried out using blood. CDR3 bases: TGTGCCAGCACGGGACAGGGGACAGATACGCGGTATTTT. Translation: CASTGQGTDTRYF.